This T cell receptor (beta chain) was captured in a study of shared clonotypes between healthy human individuals. Study-level results: Several donors held around 5% of naive CD4 clonotypes in common.

CD45RO-negative CD8 cells positively selected for CCR7 made up the naive population, which excluded terminally differentiated effector memory CD45RA+ cells. Each donor was a Caucasian adult residing in Nashville, Tennessee. As concerns this clone: What it binds is not known.

Each subset's genomic DNA was split evenly across several immunoSEQ plates. Assay: immunoSEQ multiplex PCR; the TCRdb copy retains only in-frame clones and omits some. Among roughly 2,000,000 clones listed, over 85% were seen once. V was cut by 6 bases and J by 2 bases, with 12 bases left in between. Germline V gene data show CDR1 as ENHRY and CDR2 as SYGVKD. This CDR3 contains 14 residues. The TCR comes from a man aged 18 to 30 in good health. Source material: naive CD8+ T cells sorted from blood. The chain has TRBV10-3 and TRBJ2-3; D is perhaps TRBD1 (6 bases). CDR3 in DNA: TGTGCCATCAGGGAGCCAGGGGACACAGATACGCAGTATTTT. This translates into CAIREPGDTDTQYF.